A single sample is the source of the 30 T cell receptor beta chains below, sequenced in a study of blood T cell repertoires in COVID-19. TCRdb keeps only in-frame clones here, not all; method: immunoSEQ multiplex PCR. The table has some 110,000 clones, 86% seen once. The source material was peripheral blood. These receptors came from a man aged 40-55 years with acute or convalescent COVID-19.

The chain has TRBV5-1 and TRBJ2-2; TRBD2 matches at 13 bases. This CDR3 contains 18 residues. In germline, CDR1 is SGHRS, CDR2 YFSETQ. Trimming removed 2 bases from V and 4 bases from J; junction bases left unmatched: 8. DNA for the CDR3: TGCGCCAGCAGCTTACCGACTAGCGGGAGGAGGGGCACCGGGGAGCTGTTTTTT. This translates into CASSLPTSGRRGTGELFF.

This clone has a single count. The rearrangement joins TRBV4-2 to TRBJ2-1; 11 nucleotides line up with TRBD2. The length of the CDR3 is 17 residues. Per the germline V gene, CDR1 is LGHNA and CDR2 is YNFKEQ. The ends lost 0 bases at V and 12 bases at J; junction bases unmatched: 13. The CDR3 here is CASSQDLASGRSGGQFF. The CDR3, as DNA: TGTGCCAGCAGCCAAGACCTAGCTAGCGGGAGGTCCGGGGGGCAGTTCTTC.

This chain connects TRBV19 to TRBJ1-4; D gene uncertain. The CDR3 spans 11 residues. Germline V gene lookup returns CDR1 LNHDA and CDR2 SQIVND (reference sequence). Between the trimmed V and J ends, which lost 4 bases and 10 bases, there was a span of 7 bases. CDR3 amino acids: CASSNSGKLFF. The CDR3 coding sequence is TGTGCCAGTAGTAACAGTGGAAAACTGTTTTTT.

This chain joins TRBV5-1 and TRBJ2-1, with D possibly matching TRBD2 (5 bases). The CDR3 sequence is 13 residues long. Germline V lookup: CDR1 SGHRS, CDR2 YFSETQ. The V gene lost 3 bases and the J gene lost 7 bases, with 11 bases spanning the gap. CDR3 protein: CASSWVGGNEQFF. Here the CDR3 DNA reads TGCGCCAGCAGCTGGGTAGGAGGAAATGAGCAGTTCTTC. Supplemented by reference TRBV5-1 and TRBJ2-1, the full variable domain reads KAGVTQTPRYLIKTRGQQVTLSCSPISGHRSVSWYQQTPGQGLQFLFEYFSETQRNKGNFPGRFSGRQFSNSRSEMNVSTLELGDSALYLCASSWVGGNEQFFGPGTRLTVL.

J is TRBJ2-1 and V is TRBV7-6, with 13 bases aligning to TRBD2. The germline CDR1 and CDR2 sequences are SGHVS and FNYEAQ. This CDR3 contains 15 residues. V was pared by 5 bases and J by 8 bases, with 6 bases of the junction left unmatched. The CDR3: CASSLRTSGSHEQFF. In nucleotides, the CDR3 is TGTGCCAGCAGCCTCCGGACTAGCGGGAGTCATGAGCAGTTCTTC. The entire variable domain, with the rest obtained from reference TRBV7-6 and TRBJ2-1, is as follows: GAGVSQSPRYKVTKRGQDVALRCDPISGHVSLYWYRQALGQGPEFLTYFNYEAQQDKSGLPNDRFSAERPEGSISTLTIQRTEQRDSAMYRCASSLRTSGSHEQFFGPGTRLTVL.

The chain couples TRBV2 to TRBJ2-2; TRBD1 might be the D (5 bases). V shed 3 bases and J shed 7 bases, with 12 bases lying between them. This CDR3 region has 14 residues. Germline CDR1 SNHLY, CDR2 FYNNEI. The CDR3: CASSDRVAIGELFF. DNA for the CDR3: TGTGCCAGCAGTGACAGGGTCGCGATCGGGGAGCTGTTTTTT.

This CDR3 reads CASSAQGGSSTDTQYF. CDR3 DNA sequence: TGTGCCAGCAGTGCCCAAGGGGGATCCAGCACAGATACGCAGTATTTT. The rearrangement uses TRBV6-1 and TRBJ2-3, with a tentative D call TRBD1 (6 bases). CDR1 is MNHNS and CDR2 is SASEGT in the germline V gene. V was clipped by 4 bases and J by 0 bases, with 14 bases between them. The CDR3 length is 16 residues.

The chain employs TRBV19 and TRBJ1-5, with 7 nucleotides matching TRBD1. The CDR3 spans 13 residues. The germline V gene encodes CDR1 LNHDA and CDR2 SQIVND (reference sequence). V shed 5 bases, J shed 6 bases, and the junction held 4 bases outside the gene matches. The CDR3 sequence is CASSPDRVQPQHF. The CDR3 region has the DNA TGTGCCAGTAGTCCAGACAGGGTTCAGCCCCAGCATTTT.

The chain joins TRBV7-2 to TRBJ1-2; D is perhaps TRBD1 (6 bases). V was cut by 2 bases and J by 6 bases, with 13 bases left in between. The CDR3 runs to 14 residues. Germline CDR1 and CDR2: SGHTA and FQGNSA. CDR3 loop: CASSLIGGADGYTF. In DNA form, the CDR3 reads TGTGCCAGCAGCTTAATCGGGGGGGCTGATGGCTACACCTTC.

CDR3 bases: TGTGCCAGCAGCCCAGGGCGGATGGCGGGAGAAGGCCACAATGAGCAGTTCTTC. Amino acids: CASSPGRMAGEGHNEQFF. The chain has TRBV7-8 and TRBJ2-1; 7 bases fit TRBD2. The germline V gene has CDR1 SGHVS and CDR2 FQNEAQ. The CDR3 has 18 amino acids. J was trimmed by 5 bases and V by 5 bases; bases with no gene match: 18.

The CDR3 DNA is TGTGCCAGTAGTATAGATAGTCGGAGCACAGATACGCAGTATTTT. Encoded protein: CASSIDSRSTDTQYF. The rearrangement uses TRBV19 and TRBJ2-3; D gene ambiguous. Trimming removed 0 bases at V and 0 bases at J, with 7 bases between. This CDR3 comprises 15 residues. Germline-derived CDR1 and CDR2 are LNHDA and SQIVND (reference sequence).

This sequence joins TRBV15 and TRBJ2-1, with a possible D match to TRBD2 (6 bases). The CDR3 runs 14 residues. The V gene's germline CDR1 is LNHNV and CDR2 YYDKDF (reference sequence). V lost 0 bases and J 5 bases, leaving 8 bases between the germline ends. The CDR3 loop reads CATSREGGDNEQFF. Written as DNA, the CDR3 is TGTGCCACCAGCAGAGAAGGAGGGGACAATGAGCAGTTCTTC. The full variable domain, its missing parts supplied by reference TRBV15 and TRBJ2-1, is DAMVIQNPRYQVTQFGKPVTLSCSQTLNHNVMYWYQQKSSQAPKLLFHYYDKDFNNEADTPDNFQSRRPNTSFCFLDIRSPGLGDTAMYLCATSREGGDNEQFFGPGTRLTVL.

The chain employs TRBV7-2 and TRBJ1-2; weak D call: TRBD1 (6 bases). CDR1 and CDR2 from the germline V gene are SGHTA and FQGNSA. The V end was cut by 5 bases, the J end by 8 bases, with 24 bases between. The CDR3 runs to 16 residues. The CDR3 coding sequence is TGTGCCAGCAGCCCCCAGGCAGACAGGTGGTCTAGAGGCTACACCTTC. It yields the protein CASSPQADRWSRGYTF.

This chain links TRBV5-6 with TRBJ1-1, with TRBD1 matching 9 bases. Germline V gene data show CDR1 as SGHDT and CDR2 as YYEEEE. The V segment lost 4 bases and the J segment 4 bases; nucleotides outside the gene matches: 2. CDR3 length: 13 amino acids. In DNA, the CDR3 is TGTGCCAGCAGCGAGACAGGGGGCACTGAAGCTTTCTTT. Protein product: CASSETGGTEAFF.

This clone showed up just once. CDR3 amino acids: CASSLGTDHSDTQYF. The DNA for the CDR3 is TGTGCCAGCAGCTTAGGGACAGACCATTCAGATACGCAGTATTTT. The rearrangement joins TRBV5-4 to TRBJ2-3, with 7 bases that match TRBD1. Per the germline V gene, CDR1 is SGHNT and CDR2 is YYREEE (reference sequence). V lost 2 bases, J lost 4 bases, and 7 bases stayed unmatched. The CDR3 is 15 amino acids.

The CDR3 spells CASSQDWSRQGQVNTEAFF. CDR3 coding DNA: TGTGCCAGCAGCCAAGACTGGTCCCGACAGGGTCAAGTGAACACTGAAGCTTTCTTT. This chain uses TRBV4-2 with TRBJ1-1, with 7 bases matching TRBD1. Germline lookup yields CDR1 LGHNA and CDR2 YNFKEQ. Germline trimming cut 0 bases from V and 0 bases from J; bases unmatched to any gene: 13. The CDR3 has 19 amino acids.

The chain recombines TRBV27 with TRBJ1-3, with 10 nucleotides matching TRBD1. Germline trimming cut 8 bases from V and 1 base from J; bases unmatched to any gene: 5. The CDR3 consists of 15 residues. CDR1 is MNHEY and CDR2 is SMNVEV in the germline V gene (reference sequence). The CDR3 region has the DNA TGTGCCAGCCGGGACAGGGGTTTGTCTGGAAACACCATATATTTT. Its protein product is CASRDRGLSGNTIYF.

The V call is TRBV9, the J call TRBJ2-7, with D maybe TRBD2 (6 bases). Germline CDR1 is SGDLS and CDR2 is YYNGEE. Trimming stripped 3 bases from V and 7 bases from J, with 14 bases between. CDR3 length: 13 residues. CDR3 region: CASSGLVLGEQYF. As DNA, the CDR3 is TGTGCCAGCAGCGGACTAGTCTTAGGGGAGCAGTACTTC.

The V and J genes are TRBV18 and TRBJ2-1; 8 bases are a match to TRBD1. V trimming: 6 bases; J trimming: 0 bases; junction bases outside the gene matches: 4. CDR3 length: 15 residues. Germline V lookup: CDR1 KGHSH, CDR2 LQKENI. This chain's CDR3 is CASSQDRVSYNEQFF. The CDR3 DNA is TGTGCCAGCTCGCAGGACAGGGTCTCCTACAATGAGCAGTTCTTC.

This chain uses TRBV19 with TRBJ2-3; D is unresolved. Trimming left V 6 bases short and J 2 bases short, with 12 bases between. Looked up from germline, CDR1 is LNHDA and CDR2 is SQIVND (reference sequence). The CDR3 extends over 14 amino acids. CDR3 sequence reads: CASSVPKLTDTQYF. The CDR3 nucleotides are TGTGCCAGTAGCGTTCCCAAACTCACAGATACGCAGTATTTT.

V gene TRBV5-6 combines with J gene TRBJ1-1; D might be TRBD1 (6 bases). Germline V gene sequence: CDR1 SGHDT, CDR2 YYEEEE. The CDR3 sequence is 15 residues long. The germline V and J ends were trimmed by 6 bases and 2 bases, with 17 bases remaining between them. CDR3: CASNNAGTQNTEAFF. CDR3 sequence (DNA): TGTGCCAGCAACAATGCCGGGACACAAAACACTGAAGCTTTCTTT.

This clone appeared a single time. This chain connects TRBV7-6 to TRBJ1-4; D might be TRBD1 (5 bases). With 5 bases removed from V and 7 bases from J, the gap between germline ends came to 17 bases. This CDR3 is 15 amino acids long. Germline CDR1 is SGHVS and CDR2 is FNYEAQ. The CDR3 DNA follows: TGTGCCAGCAGCGCAGCCGGGGGAGTTCTTGAAAAACTGTTTTTT. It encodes CASSAAGGVLEKLFF.

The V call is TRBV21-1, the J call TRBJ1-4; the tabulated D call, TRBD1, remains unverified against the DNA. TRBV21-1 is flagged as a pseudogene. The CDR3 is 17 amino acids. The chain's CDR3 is CASSKESSADTNEKLFF. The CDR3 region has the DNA TGTGCCAGCAGCAAAGAGAGTTCGGCCGACACAAATGAAAAACTGTTTTTT.

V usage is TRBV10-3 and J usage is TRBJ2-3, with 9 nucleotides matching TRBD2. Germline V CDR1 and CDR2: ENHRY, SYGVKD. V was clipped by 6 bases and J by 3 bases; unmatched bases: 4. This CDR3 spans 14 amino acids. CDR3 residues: CAISRTSETDTQYF. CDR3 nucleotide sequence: TGTGCCATCAGCCGGACTAGCGAGACAGATACGCAGTATTTT.

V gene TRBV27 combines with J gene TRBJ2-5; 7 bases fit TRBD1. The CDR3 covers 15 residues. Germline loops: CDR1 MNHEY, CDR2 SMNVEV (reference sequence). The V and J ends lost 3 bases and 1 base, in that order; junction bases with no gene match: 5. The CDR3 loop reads CASSFPRGIQETQYF. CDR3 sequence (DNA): TGTGCCAGCAGTTTCCCCAGGGGGATCCAAGAGACCCAGTACTTC.

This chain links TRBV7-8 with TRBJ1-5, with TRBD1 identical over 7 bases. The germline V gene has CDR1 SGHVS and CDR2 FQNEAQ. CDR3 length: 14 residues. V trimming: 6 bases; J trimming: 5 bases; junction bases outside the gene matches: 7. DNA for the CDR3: TGTGCCAGCAGACTCGACAGGGCTGATCAGCCCCAGCATTTT. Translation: CASRLDRADQPQHF.

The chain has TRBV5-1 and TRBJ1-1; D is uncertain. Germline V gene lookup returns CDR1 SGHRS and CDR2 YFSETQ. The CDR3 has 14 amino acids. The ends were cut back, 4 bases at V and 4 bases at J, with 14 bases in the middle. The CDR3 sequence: CASSIEAAVTEAFF. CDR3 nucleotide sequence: TGCGCCAGCAGCATCGAAGCGGCTGTCACTGAAGCTTTCTTT.

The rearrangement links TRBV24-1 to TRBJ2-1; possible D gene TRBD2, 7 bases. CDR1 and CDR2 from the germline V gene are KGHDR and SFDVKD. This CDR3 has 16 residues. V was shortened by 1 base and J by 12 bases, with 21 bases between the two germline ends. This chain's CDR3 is CATSDFNRGGKGVQFF. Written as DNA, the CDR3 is TGTGCCACCAGTGATTTTAATAGGGGGGGTAAGGGAGTGCAGTTCTTC.

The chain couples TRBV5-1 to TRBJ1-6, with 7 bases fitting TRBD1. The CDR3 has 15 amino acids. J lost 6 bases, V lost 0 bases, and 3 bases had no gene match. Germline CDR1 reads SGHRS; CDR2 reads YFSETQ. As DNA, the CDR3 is TGCGCCAGCAGCTTGGAACAGGGGACTAATTCACCCCTCCACTTT. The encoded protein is CASSLEQGTNSPLHF.

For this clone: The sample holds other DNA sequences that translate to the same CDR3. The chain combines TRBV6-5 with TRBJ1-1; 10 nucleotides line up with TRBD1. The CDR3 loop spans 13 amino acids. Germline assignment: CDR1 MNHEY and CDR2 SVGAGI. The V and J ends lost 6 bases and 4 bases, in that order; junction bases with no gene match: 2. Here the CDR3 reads CASSRTGGTEAFF. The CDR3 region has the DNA TGTGCCAGCAGCCGGACAGGGGGCACTGAAGCTTTCTTT.